This entry lists 12 T cell receptor beta chains sequenced from one sample in a study of regulatory T cells in long-lasting Graves disease. Sample time point: persistent/refractory GD, antithyroid drugs over 5 years with positive TRAb. Extracted PBMC RNA gave rise to the TCR library. In building TCR beta libraries, iRepertoire HTBI primers were used together with Arm-PCR of CDR3 regions. One entry per CDR3 protein results from TCRdb running MiXCR on the multiplex PCR reads. The table shows under 450,000 distinct CDR3 sequences, with 20% to 25% occurring only once. The input for sequencing was peripheral blood mononuclear cells (PBMCs), taken when the disease was refractory, from a patient treated with antithyroid drugs. All receptors come from a woman aged 40-49 years with Graves disease.

This clonotype was picked up a small number of times. This chain links TRBV29-1 with TRBJ1-2; possibly TRBD1 for D (5 bases). This CDR3 is 13 amino acids long. Trimming removed 4 bases from V and 2 bases from J, with 11 bases in between. Germline-derived CDR1 and CDR2 are SQVTM and ANQGSEA. The CDR3 here is CSVVRAGNYGYTF. Written as DNA, the CDR3 is TGCAGCGTTGTCCGGGCAGGGAACTATGGCTACACCTTC.

This clonotype was seen a few times. The chain links TRBV7-9 to TRBJ2-4, with a possible D match to TRBD2 (6 bases). The germline gives CDR1 SEHNR, CDR2 FQNEAQ (reference sequence). Trimming took 5 bases from V and 8 from J, leaving 19 bases between them. The CDR3 spans 15 residues. CDR3 in amino acids: CASSRILDPGDIQYF. The CDR3 region has the DNA TGTGCCAGCAGCCGTATCTTGGACCCGGGGGACATTCAGTACTTC.

DNA for the CDR3: TGCGCCAGCAGCCTCTTGGATGAGCAGTTCTTC. Encoded protein: CASSLLDEQFF. The V and J genes are TRBV5-1 and TRBJ2-1; D remains ambiguous. This CDR3 region has 11 residues. V lost 4 bases and J 8 bases, leaving 7 bases between the germline ends. Germline V lookup: CDR1 SGHRS, CDR2 YFSETQ.

This clonotype was observed a few times. The chain employs TRBV6-1 and TRBJ2-2; D not resolved. CDR3 length: 16 amino acids. Trimming stripped 6 bases from V and 4 bases from J, with 18 bases between. Germline values: CDR1 MNHNS, CDR2 SASEGT. CDR3 region: CASSHDPEWGTGELFF. CDR3 bases: TGTGCCAGCAGCCACGACCCTGAGTGGGGCACCGGGGAGCTGTTTTTT.

This clonotype was seen at least ten times. V usage is TRBV20-1 and J usage is TRBJ2-7, with 12 bases lining up with TRBD2. CDR3 length: 14 residues. The germline gives CDR1 DFQATT, CDR2 SNEGSKA (reference sequence). The V gene end was trimmed by 3 bases and the J gene end by 5 bases; junction bases not matched to a gene: 5. CDR3 DNA: TGCAGTGCTAGTGGCTCTAGCGGGAGGGACGAGCAGTACTTC. This translates into CSASGSSGRDEQYF.

The chain uses TRBV19 and TRBJ2-7; D is perhaps TRBD1 or TRBD2 (5 bases each). The V gene lost 9 bases and the J gene lost 0 bases, with 12 bases spanning the gap. Germline lookup yields CDR1 LNHDA and CDR2 SQIVND (reference sequence). This CDR3 comprises 13 residues. In DNA, the CDR3 is TGTGCCAGCCGGGACGCCCGCTCCTACGAGCAGTACTTC. Translation gives CASRDARSYEQYF.

This clonotype was recorded at least ten times. One end of the junction is discordant with germline, which a read error may explain. The CDR3 loop is CASSLLSGRKLEQYF. In nucleotides, the CDR3 is TGTGCCAGCAGCTTATTAAGCGGGAGAAAGCTCGAGCAGTACTTC. This chain connects TRBV28 to TRBJ2-7; 8 positions match TRBD2. There are 15 residues in the CDR3. Germline CDR1 MDHEN, CDR2 SYDVKM.

The table lists this clonotype with a count of one. The V gene is TRBV28, the J gene TRBJ2-7; 9 bases align to TRBD2. After removal of 6 bases from V and 10 bases from J, the junction contained 13 bases not matched to a gene. The CDR3 spans 14 residues. Germline CDR1 and CDR2: MDHEN and SYDVKM. This chain's CDR3 is CASSKGTSTVVQYF. In DNA form, the CDR3 reads TGTGCCAGCAGCAAAGGGACTAGCACGGTGGTCCAGTACTTC.

V and J are TRBV20-1 and TRBJ1-6, with 8 bases fitting TRBD1. J was trimmed by 2 bases and V by 1 base; bases with no gene match: 19. The CDR3 runs 21 residues. Germline V lookup: CDR1 DFQATT, CDR2 SNEGSKA (reference sequence). In DNA, the CDR3 is TGCAGTGCTAGAGGATGGGTGAAGGGGCAGGGGGCGCCGACCTATAATTCACCCCTCCACTTT. Residues: CSARGWVKGQGAPTYNSPLHF.

With regard to this clonotype: This is likely a read error, given that the CDR3 carries no conserved phenylalanine or tryptophan at its end. The chain employs TRBV10-2 and TRBJ1-2, with D maybe TRBD1 (6 bases). Germline CDR1 and CDR2: WSHSY and SAAADI. There are 14 residues in the CDR3. Trimming removed 2 bases at V and 4 bases at J, with 11 bases between. CDR3 region: CASSEGTGPYGYTL. Here the CDR3 DNA reads TGCGCCAGCAGTGAGGGAACAGGGCCCTATGGCTACACCCTC.

This clonotype was found a few times. This chain links TRBV27 with TRBJ1-4; 9 nucleotides agree with TRBD1. The germline V gene encodes CDR1 MNHEY and CDR2 SMNVEV (reference sequence). This CDR3 has 15 amino acids. J was trimmed by 5 bases and V by 5 bases; bases with no gene match: 6. The CDR3 nucleotides are TGTGCCAGCAGTGTCACCGGGACAGGGAATGAAAAACTGTTTTTT. Its protein is CASSVTGTGNEKLFF. Variable domain in full (rest from reference TRBV27 and TRBJ1-4): EAQVTQNPRYLITVTGKKLTVTCSQNMNHEYMSWYRQDPGLGLRQIYYSMNVEVTDKGDVPEGYKVSRKEKRNFPLILESPSPNQTSLYFCASSVTGTGNEKLFFGSGTQLSVL.

This clonotype was seen repeatedly, ten times or more. V usage is TRBV6-1 and J usage is TRBJ2-7; 8 nucleotides align to TRBD2. The CDR3 sequence is 17 residues long. V gave up 7 bases and J gave up 3 bases; unmatched junction bases: 17. CDR1 and CDR2 from the germline V gene are MNHNS and SASEGT. DNA of the CDR3: TGTGCCAGCACCAGAATTAGGTCGGGACTAGGAAACTACGAGCAGTACTTC. Residues: CASTRIRSGLGNYEQYF.